The 10 T cell receptor beta chains presented below share a single source sample, sequenced in a study of blood T cell repertoires in COVID-19. Libraries were prepared by immunoSEQ multiplex PCR; TCRdb keeps only in-frame clonotypes and omits some of them. The table lists 99,000 or so clones, 75% to 90% of them singletons. Sequenced input: peripheral blood. The receptors were gathered from a man aged 45 to 65 with acute or convalescent COVID-19.

The chain combines TRBV9 with TRBJ2-1, with D possibly being TRBD2 (5 bases). Trimming cost V 0 bases and J 0 bases, with 16 bases left between them. CDR3 size: 18 residues. Germline-derived CDR1 and CDR2 are SGDLS and YYNGEE. The CDR3 spells CASSVDLTGSSSYNEQFF. In nucleotides, the CDR3 is TGTGCCAGCAGCGTAGATCTTACGGGGTCTAGCTCCTACAATGAGCAGTTCTTC. The variable domain in full, completed from reference TRBV9 and TRBJ2-1, reads DSGVTQTPKHLITATGQRVTLRCSPRSGDLSVYWYQQSLDQGLQFLIQYYNGEERAKGNILERFSAQQFPDLHSELNLSSLELGDSALYFCASSVDLTGSSSYNEQFFGPGTRLTVL.

CDR3 sequence (DNA): TGTGCCAGCAGCTTTGAGCGGGTCACAGATACGCAGTATTTT. It encodes CASSFERVTDTQYF. The chain joins TRBV11-2 to TRBJ2-3; tentatively, D is TRBD2 (6 bases). The CDR3 has 14 amino acids. Germline values: CDR1 SGHAT, CDR2 FQNNGV. V was trimmed by 3 bases and J by 2 bases, leaving 9 bases between them.

This clone has a single count. This chain joins TRBV10-2 and TRBJ2-1, with 12 nucleotides matching TRBD2. V lost 8 bases and J lost 12; bases outside the gene matches: 8. CDR1 is WSHSY, CDR2 SAAADI, per germline. This CDR3 has 13 amino acids. CDR3 DNA sequence: TGCGCCAGCTCGACTAGCGGGGGAAAGGGGCAGTTCTTC. This encodes CASSTSGGKGQFF.

A few counts support this clone. The V and J genes are TRBV2 and TRBJ2-7, with 7 bases fitting TRBD1. Germline lookup yields CDR1 SNHLY and CDR2 FYNNEI. CDR3 size: 14 residues. Trimming removed 5 bases from V and 2 bases from J; junction bases left unmatched: 6. The CDR3 loop is CASSKQGFTYEQYF. CDR3 nucleotide sequence: TGTGCCAGCAGTAAACAGGGGTTTACCTACGAGCAGTACTTC.

The chain uses TRBV28 and TRBJ1-3; perhaps TRBD1 as D (5 bases). The CDR3 is 16 residues long. The V end was cut by 2 bases, the J end by 5 bases, with 16 bases between. CDR1 is MDHEN, CDR2 SYDVKM, per germline. The CDR3 bases are TGTGCCAGCAGTTTAAGCGGGGAGGGGCTCAGAAACACCATATATTTT. This codes for CASSLSGEGLRNTIYF. The variable domain in full, completed from reference TRBV28 and TRBJ1-3, reads DVKVTQSSRYLVKRTGEKVFLECVQDMDHENMFWYRQDPGLGLRLIYFSYDVKMKEKGDIPEGYSVSREKKERFSLILESASTNQTSMYLCASSLSGEGLRNTIYFGEGSWLTVV.

The chain employs TRBV5-1 and TRBJ2-5, with 11 bases that match TRBD2. Germline V CDR1 and CDR2: SGHRS, YFSETQ. The CDR3 contains 14 residues. The junction had 1 base not matched to a gene; V was cut back by 2 bases and J by 4 bases. DNA of the CDR3: TGCGCCAGCAGCTTTACTAGCGGGAGAGAGACCCAGTACTTC. Translation: CASSFTSGRETQYF.

The chain links TRBV7-2 to TRBJ2-1; 7 bases map to TRBD1. The CDR3 length is 15 residues. From germline, CDR1 is SGHTA and CDR2 FQGNSA. Trimming took 1 base from V and 4 from J; bases not matched to a gene: 4. DNA for the CDR3: TGTGCCAGCAGCTTAGTACAGGGGCAATACAATGAGCAGTTCTTC. This translates into CASSLVQGQYNEQFF.

This chain uses TRBV5-1 with TRBJ2-5; 7 positions match TRBD2. Germline V gene data show CDR1 as SGHRS and CDR2 as YFSETQ. Losses at the gene ends were 6 bases for V and 3 bases for J; bases not matched to a gene: 5. This CDR3 spans 13 amino acids. CDR3 amino acids: CASNTGTKETQYF. The CDR3 DNA reads as TGCGCCAGCAACACGGGGACTAAAGAGACCCAGTACTTC.

The J gene is TRBJ2-7, the V gene TRBV27, with 9 nucleotides matching TRBD2. Germline loops: CDR1 MNHEY, CDR2 SMNVEV (reference sequence). The CDR3 loop spans 14 amino acids. V was pared by 2 bases and J by 6 bases, with 5 bases of the junction left unmatched. Written as DNA, the CDR3 is TGTGCCAGCAGTTTAGTAGCGGGAGCTCCCGAGCAGTACTTC. It is translated as CASSLVAGAPEQYF.

The chain has TRBV6-6 and TRBJ2-3; 7 bases fit TRBD1. The CDR3 is made up of 16 amino acids. After removal of 2 bases from V and 0 bases from J, the junction contained 5 bases not matched to a gene. Per germline, CDR1 MNHNY and CDR2 SVGAGI (reference sequence). CDR3 residues: CASSYPPRGSTDTQYF. The CDR3 DNA reads as TGTGCCAGCAGTTACCCCCCCAGGGGGAGCACAGATACGCAGTATTTT.